The 15 T cell receptor beta chains listed next were all sequenced from one sample in a study of T cell responses to AZD1222 COVID-19 vaccine. Data came from immunoSEQ multiplex PCR; TCRdb stores just in-frame clones and leaves some out. This table holds 90,000 to 120,000 clones, about nine tenths found once. Here the sequenced sample was peripheral blood, taken 28 days after the second AZD1222 dose. These receptors all stem from an adult who received the AZD1222 COVID-19 vaccine.

This rearrangement joins TRBV18 to TRBJ2-7; no definite D call. The CDR3 has 13 amino acids. Germline-derived CDR1 and CDR2 are KGHSH and LQKENI. V was trimmed by 3 bases and J by 4 bases, leaving 10 bases between them. The DNA of the CDR3 is TGTGCCAGCTCACCCCTCAAGGAGTACGAGCAGTACTTC. It specifies CASSPLKEYEQYF.

This chain connects TRBV7-2 to TRBJ2-7; possibly TRBD1 or TRBD2 for D (5 bases each). The V gene's germline CDR1 is SGHTA and CDR2 FQGNSA. The V end was cut by 6 bases, the J end by 7 bases, with 19 bases between. The CDR3 contains 14 residues. The CDR3 region has the DNA TGTGCCAGCAGGTCACGAGGCCACTGGGGGGAGCAGTACTTC. This codes for CASRSRGHWGEQYF.

This clone has a handful of counts. The rearrangement links TRBV6-5 to TRBJ1-3; D unclear. V gave up 5 bases and J gave up 4 bases, with 9 bases separating them. The CDR3 is 13 residues long. From germline, CDR1 is MNHEY and CDR2 SVGAGI. CDR3 DNA sequence: TGTGCCAGCAGTACCCGGCCGGGAAACACCATATATTTT. It specifies CASSTRPGNTIYF.

CDR3 DNA: TGTGCCAGCTCACCACCGTCTTTACGGCACACTGAAGCTTTCTTT. Residues: CASSPPSLRHTEAFF. The chain uses TRBV18 and TRBJ1-1; D uncertain. Trimming pared 0 bases from V and 3 bases from J, leaving 11 bases between. CDR1 KGHSH and CDR2 LQKENI come from the germline V gene. This CDR3 region has 15 residues.

The CDR3 protein is CSVFRGLSYNSPLHF. The CDR3 DNA sequence: TGCAGCGTTTTCCGGGGTTTATCCTATAATTCACCCCTCCACTTT. This chain uses TRBV29-1 with TRBJ1-6, with no clear D. This CDR3 comprises 15 residues. Germline loops: CDR1 SQVTM, CDR2 ANQGSEA. V shed 5 bases and J shed 1 base, with 12 bases lying between them.

This clone was seen once. CDR3 amino acids: CASSQDLGTRTDTQYF. In DNA, the CDR3 is TGCGCCAGCAGCCAAGATCTTGGGACCCGCACAGATACGCAGTATTTT. The chain is built from TRBV4-1 and TRBJ2-3; TRBD1 or TRBD2 may be the D gene (5 bases each). Trimming took 0 bases from V and 1 from J, leaving 11 bases between them. CDR1 MGHRA and CDR2 YSYEKL come from the germline V gene. The CDR3 length is 16 residues.

The chain joins TRBV28 to TRBJ1-1; D is perhaps TRBD1 (6 bases). The CDR3 spans 15 residues. Germline V gene data show CDR1 as MDHEN and CDR2 as SYDVKM. V shed 2 bases and J shed 0 bases, with 10 bases lying between them. The CDR3 loop reads CASSLLQGMNTEAFF. Here the CDR3 DNA reads TGTGCCAGCAGTTTACTTCAGGGGATGAACACTGAAGCTTTCTTT.

The CDR3 sequence: CASSSLAGGPPLYNEQFF. The CDR3 coding sequence is TGTGCCAGCAGCTCCCTAGCGGGGGGGCCCCCCCTTTACAATGAGCAGTTCTTC. V gene TRBV5-4 combines with J gene TRBJ2-1, with TRBD2 matching over 12 bases. The V segment lost 3 bases and the J segment 4 bases; nucleotides outside the gene matches: 11. Germline CDR1 is SGHNT and CDR2 is YYREEE (reference sequence). The CDR3 is 18 amino acids.

V gene TRBV7-2 combines with J gene TRBJ2-6; 8 bases are a match to TRBD2. J was trimmed by 0 bases and V by 2 bases; bases with no gene match: 6. The CDR3 has 18 residues. Germline-derived CDR1 and CDR2 are SGHTA and FQGNSA. The CDR3 coding sequence is TGTGCCAGCAGCTTACTAGCGGGCCAAAGCTCTGGGGCCAACGTCCTGACTTTC. This codes for CASSLLAGQSSGANVLTF.

This clone was seen more than once but under ten times. This chain links TRBV21-1 with TRBJ1-2. TRBV21-1 is annotated as a pseudogene. CDR3 length: 14 amino acids. CDR3: CASSKSVSGYGYTF. CDR3 nucleotide sequence: TGTGCCAGCAGCAAGAGTGTCTCGGGGTATGGCTACACCTTC.

The genes are TRBV28 and TRBJ1-2; a possible D gene is TRBD1 (6 bases). The CDR3 is made up of 11 amino acids. Germline V gene lookup returns CDR1 MDHEN and CDR2 SYDVKM. The germline V and J ends were trimmed by 8 bases and 2 bases, with 6 bases remaining between them. CDR3 region: CASGTNYGYTF. Here the CDR3 DNA reads TGTGCCAGCGGGACAAACTATGGCTACACCTTC.

This sequence joins TRBV5-1 and TRBJ2-2; TRBD2 matches at 11 bases. V gave up 3 bases and J gave up 5 bases; unmatched junction bases: 6. The CDR3 consists of 16 residues. CDR1 is SGHRS, CDR2 YFSETQ, per germline. This chain's CDR3 is CASSSQRLAGTGELFF. The CDR3 coding sequence is TGCGCCAGCAGCTCCCAGAGACTAGCGGGGACCGGGGAGCTGTTTTTT.

Written as DNA, the CDR3 is TGCGCCAGCAGCTTGGACAGGGAGGATGAAAAACTGTTTTTT. This sequence encodes CASSLDREDEKLFF. The rearrangement uses TRBV5-1 and TRBJ1-4; D possibly corresponds to TRBD1 (6 bases). The germline V and J ends were trimmed by 0 bases and 6 bases, with 9 bases remaining between them. The CDR3 runs 14 residues. Germline CDR1 is SGHRS and CDR2 is YFSETQ.

This chain connects TRBV6-5 to TRBJ2-7, with 10 bases fitting TRBD2. The germline V gene has CDR1 MNHEY and CDR2 SVGAGI. Losses at the gene ends were 8 bases for V and 3 bases for J; bases not matched to a gene: 7. The CDR3 runs to 14 residues. The CDR3 bases are TGTGCCAGCCAAAGGACTAGCGGAGTCTACGAGCAGTACTTC. Encoded protein: CASQRTSGVYEQYF.

The chain uses TRBV6-5 and TRBJ1-2; TRBD1 is a possible D gene (5 bases). V gave up 0 bases and J gave up 8 bases, with 10 bases separating them. The CDR3 spans 13 residues. Looked up from germline, CDR1 is MNHEY and CDR2 is SVGAGI. CDR3 loop: CASSYSQGRGYTF. The CDR3 region has the DNA TGTGCCAGCAGTTACTCTCAGGGAAGGGGCTACACCTTC.